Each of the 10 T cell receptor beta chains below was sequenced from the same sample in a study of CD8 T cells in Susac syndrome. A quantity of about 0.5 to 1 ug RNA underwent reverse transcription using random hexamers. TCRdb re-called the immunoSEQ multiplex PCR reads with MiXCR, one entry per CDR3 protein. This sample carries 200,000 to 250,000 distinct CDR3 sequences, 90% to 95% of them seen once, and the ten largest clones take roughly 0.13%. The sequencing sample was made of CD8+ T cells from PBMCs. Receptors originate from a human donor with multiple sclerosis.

The CDR3 DNA is TGTGCCAGCAGAGGATGGGAGGGGCAAGAGACCCAGTACTTC. Its translation is CASRGWEGQETQYF. V is TRBV3-1 and J is TRBJ2-5; TRBD2 aligns across 7 bases. The ends lost 6 bases at V and 2 bases at J; junction bases unmatched: 6. The CDR3 runs to 14 residues. CDR1 LGHDT and CDR2 YNNKEL come from the germline V gene (reference sequence).

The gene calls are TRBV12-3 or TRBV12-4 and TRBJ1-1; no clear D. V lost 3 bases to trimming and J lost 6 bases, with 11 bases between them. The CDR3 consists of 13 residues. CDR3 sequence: CASSLGNIAEAFF. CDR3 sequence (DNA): TGTGCCAGCAGTTTGGGGAATATCGCTGAAGCTTTCTTT.

In DNA, the CDR3 is TGTGCCAGCAGCTTAGTTAGCTCGGAGACCCAGTACTTC. It translates to CASSLVSSETQYF. The V gene is TRBV7-9, the J gene TRBJ2-5; D is ambiguous. Germline values: CDR1 SEHNR, CDR2 FQNEAQ (reference sequence). The CDR3 loop spans 13 amino acids. The V end was cut by 1 base, the J end by 5 bases, with 8 bases between. Looking up the rest from reference TRBV7-9 and TRBJ2-5 gives the full variable domain: DTGVSQNPRHKITKRGQNVTFRCDPISEHNRLYWYRQTLGQGPEFLTYFQNEAQLEKSRLLSDRFSAERPKGSFSTLEIQRTEQGDSAMYLCASSLVSSETQYFGPGTRLLVL.

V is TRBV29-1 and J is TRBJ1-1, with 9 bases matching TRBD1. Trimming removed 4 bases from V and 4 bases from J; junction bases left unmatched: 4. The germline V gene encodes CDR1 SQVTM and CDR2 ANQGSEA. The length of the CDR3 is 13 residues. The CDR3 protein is CSVGTGGATEAFF. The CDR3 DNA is TGCAGCGTTGGAACAGGGGGCGCCACTGAAGCTTTCTTT.

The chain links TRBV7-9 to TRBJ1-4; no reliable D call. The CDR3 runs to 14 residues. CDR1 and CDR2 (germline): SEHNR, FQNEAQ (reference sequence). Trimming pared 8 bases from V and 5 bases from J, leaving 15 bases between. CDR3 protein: CASHIRVVNEKLFF. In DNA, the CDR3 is TGTGCCAGCCATATAAGGGTGGTAAATGAAAAACTGTTTTTT.

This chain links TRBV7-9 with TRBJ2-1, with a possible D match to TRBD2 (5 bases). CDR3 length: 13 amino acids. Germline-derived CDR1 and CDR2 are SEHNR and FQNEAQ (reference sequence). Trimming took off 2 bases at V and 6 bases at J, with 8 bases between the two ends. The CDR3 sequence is CASSLNAGNEQFF. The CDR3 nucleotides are TGTGCCAGCAGCTTAAACGCGGGCAATGAGCAGTTCTTC.

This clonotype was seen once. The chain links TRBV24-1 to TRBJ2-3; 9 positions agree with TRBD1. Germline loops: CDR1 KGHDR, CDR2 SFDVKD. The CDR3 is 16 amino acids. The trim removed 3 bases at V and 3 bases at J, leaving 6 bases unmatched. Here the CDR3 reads CATSDPFGTGTDTQYF. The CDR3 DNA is TGTGCCACCAGTGATCCCTTCGGGACAGGGACAGATACGCAGTATTTT.

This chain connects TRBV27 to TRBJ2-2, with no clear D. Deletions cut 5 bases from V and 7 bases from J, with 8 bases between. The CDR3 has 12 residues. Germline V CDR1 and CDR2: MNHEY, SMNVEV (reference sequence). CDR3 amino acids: CASSPPYGELFF. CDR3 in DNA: TGTGCCAGCAGTCCCCCGTACGGGGAGCTGTTTTTT.

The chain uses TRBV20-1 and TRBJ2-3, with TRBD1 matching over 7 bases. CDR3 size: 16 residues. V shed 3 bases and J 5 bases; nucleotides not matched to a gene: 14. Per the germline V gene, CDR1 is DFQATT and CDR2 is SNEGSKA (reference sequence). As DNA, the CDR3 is TGCAGTGCTAGCAGCCAAGAAACAGGGGCGGTAGATACGCAGTATTTT. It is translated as CSASSQETGAVDTQYF.

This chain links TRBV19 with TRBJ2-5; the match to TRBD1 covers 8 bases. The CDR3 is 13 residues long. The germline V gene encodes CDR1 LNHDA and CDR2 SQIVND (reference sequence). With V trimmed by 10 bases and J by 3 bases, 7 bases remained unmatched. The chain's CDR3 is CATSDRAEETQYF. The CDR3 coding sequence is TGTGCCACTTCGGACAGGGCGGAAGAGACCCAGTACTTC.